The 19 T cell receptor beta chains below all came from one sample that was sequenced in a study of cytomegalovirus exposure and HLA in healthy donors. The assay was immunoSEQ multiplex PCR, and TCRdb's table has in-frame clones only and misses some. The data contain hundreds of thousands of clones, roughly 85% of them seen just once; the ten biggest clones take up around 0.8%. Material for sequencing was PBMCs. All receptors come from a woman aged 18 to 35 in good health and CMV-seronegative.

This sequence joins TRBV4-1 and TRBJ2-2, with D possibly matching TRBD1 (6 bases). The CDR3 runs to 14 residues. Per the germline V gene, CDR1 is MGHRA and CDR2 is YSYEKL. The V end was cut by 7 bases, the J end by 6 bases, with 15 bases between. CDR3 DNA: TGCGCCAGCACCCCCCAGGGGCTGGCCGGGGAGCTGTTTTTT. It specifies CASTPQGLAGELFF.

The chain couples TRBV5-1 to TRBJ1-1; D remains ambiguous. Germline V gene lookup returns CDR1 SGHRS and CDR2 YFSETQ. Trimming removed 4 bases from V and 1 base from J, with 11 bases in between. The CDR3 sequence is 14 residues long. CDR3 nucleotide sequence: TGCGCCAGCAGCGCTAATTACAGGAACACTGAAGCTTTCTTT. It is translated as CASSANYRNTEAFF.

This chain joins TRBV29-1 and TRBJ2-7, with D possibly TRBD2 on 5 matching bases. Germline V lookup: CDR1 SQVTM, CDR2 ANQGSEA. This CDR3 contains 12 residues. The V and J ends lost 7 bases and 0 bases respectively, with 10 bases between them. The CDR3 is CSARRDSYEQYF. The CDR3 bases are TGCAGCGCCCGTCGGGACTCCTACGAGCAGTACTTC.

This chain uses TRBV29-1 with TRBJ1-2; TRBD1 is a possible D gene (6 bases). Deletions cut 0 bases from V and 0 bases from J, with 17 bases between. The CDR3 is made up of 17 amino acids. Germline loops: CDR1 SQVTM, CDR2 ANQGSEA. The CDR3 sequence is CSVEDRAGALANYGYTF. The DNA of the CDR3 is TGCAGCGTTGAAGATAGGGCAGGGGCTTTAGCTAACTATGGCTACACCTTC.

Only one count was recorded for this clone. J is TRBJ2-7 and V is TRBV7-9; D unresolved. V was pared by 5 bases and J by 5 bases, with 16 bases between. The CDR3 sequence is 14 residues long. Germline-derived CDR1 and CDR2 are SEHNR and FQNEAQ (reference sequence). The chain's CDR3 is CASSLPVRYHEQYF. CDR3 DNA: TGTGCCAGCAGCCTGCCTGTCAGGTACCACGAGCAGTACTTC.

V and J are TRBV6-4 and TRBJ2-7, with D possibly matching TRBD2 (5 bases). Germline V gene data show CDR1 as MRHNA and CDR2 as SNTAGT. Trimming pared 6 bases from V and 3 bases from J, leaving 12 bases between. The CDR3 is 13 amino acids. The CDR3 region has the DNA TGTGCCAGCAGCGCCGGGGAGAACTACGAGCAGTACTTC. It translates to CASSAGENYEQYF.

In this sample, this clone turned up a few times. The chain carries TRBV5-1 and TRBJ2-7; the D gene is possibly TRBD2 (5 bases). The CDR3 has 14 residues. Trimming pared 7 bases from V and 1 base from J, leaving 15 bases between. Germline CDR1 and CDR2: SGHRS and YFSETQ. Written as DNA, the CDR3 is TGCGCCAGCGGGAAGGCGGGTGGGTCCTACGAGCAGTACTTC. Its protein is CASGKAGGSYEQYF.

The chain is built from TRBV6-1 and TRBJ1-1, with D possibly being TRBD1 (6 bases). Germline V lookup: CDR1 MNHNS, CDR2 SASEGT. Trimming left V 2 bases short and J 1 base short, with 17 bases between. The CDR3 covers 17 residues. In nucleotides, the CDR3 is TGTGCCAGCAGTGAAAATCGGGCTGCAGGGGCGAACACTGAAGCTTTCTTT. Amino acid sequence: CASSENRAAGANTEAFF.

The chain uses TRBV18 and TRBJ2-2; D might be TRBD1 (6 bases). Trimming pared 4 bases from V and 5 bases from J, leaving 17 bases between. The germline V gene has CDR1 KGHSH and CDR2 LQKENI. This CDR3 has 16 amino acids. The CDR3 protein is CASSREPGTLTGELFF. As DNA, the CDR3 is TGTGCCAGCTCACGTGAACCCGGGACACTGACCGGGGAGCTGTTTTTT. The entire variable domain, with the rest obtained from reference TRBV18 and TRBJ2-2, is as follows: NAGVMQNPRHLVRRRGQEARLRCSPMKGHSHVYWYRQLPEEGLKFMVYLQKENIIDESGMPKERFSAEFPKEGPSILRIQQVVRGDSAAYFCASSREPGTLTGELFFGEGSRLTVL.

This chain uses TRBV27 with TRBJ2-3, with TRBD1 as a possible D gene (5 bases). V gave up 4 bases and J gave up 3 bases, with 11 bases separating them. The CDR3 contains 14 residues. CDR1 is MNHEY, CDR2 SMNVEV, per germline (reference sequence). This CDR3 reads CASSYGRATDTQYF. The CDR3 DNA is TGTGCCAGCAGTTACGGCAGGGCGACAGATACGCAGTATTTT.

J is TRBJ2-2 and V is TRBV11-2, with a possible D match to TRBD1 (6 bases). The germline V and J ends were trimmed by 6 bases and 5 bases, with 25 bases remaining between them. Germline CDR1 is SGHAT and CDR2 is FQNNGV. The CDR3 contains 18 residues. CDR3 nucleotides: TGTGCCAGCAGACAACCATCCGGGACAACCGCGAGGACCGGGGAGCTGTTTTTT. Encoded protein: CASRQPSGTTARTGELFF.

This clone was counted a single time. This CDR3 is CASSEIVGGRTDTQYF. CDR3 in DNA: TGTGCCAGCAGTGAAATTGTGGGGGGACGCACAGATACGCAGTATTTT. The chain couples TRBV6-1 to TRBJ2-3, with a possible D match to TRBD2 (6 bases). This CDR3 spans 16 amino acids. V lost 2 bases and J 1 base, leaving 13 bases between the germline ends. Germline CDR1 reads MNHNS; CDR2 reads SASEGT.

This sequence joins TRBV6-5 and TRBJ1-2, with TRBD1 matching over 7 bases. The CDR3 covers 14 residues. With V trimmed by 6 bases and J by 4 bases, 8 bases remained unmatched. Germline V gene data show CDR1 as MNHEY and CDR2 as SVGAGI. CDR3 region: CASSQDRAPYGYTF. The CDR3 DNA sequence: TGTGCCAGCAGCCAAGACAGGGCCCCCTATGGCTACACCTTC.

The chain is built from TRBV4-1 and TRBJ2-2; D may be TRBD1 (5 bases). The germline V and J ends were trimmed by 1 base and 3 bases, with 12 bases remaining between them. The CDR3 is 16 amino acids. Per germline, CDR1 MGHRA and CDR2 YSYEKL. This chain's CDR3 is CASSQALAGHTGELFF. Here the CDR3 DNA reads TGCGCCAGCAGCCAAGCGCTGGCAGGGCACACCGGGGAGCTGTTTTTT.

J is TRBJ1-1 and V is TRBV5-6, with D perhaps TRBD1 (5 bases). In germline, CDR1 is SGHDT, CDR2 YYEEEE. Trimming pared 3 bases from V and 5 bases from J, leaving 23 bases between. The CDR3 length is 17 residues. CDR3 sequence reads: CASSWFRDYTGITEAFF. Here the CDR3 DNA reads TGTGCCAGCAGCTGGTTTCGGGACTACACTGGCATTACTGAAGCTTTCTTT.

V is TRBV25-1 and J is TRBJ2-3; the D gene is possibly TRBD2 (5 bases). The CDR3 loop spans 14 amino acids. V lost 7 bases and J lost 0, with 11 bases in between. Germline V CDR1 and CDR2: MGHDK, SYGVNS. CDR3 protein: CASKEAGSTDTQYF. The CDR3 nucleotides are TGTGCCAGCAAGGAGGCAGGCAGCACAGATACGCAGTATTTT.

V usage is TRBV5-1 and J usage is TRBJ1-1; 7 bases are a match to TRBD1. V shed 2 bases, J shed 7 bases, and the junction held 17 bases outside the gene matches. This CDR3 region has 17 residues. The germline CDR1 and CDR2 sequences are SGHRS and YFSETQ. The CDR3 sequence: CASSFGGGDLRTLEAFF. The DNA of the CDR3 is TGCGCCAGCAGCTTTGGAGGGGGCGATCTAAGAACTCTTGAAGCTTTCTTT. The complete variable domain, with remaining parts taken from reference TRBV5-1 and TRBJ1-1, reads KAGVTQTPRYLIKTRGQQVTLSCSPISGHRSVSWYQQTPGQGLQFLFEYFSETQRNKGNFPGRFSGRQFSNSRSEMNVSTLELGDSALYLCASSFGGGDLRTLEAFFGQGTRLTVV.

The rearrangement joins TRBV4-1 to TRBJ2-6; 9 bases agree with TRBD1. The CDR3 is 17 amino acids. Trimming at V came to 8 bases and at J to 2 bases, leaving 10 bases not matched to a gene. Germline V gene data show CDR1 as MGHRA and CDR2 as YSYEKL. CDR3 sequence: CASRVTGGATGANVLTF. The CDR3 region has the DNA TGCGCCAGCCGAGTAACAGGGGGCGCAACTGGGGCCAACGTCCTGACTTTC.

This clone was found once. CDR3 bases: TGTGCCAGCAGCGCCCTAGTGGGGGGGGCAGATACGCAGTATTTT. This encodes CASSALVGGADTQYF. The chain has TRBV9 and TRBJ2-3, with 7 positions matching TRBD2. The germline CDR1 and CDR2 sequences are SGDLS and YYNGEE. Trimming cost V 3 bases and J 4 bases; bases outside gene matches: 8. This CDR3 is built from 15 residues. Filled out from reference TRBV9 and TRBJ2-3, the complete variable domain reads DSGVTQTPKHLITATGQRVTLRCSPRSGDLSVYWYQQSLDQGLQFLIQYYNGEERAKGNILERFSAQQFPDLHSELNLSSLELGDSALYFCASSALVGGADTQYFGPGTRLTVL.